This is a list of T cell receptor beta chains from one sample in a study of identical twins. Via MiXCR, TCRdb re-called the 5' RACE reads, giving one row per CDR3 protein. Here the sample spans 300,000 to 400,000 distinct CDR3 sequences, 12% being singletons. The same sample was also used in a study of yellow fever vaccine responses in identical twins.

Sequencing was carried out using CD8+ T cells sorted from blood. These receptors originate from a woman under 30 in good health. Each CDR3 is given without its conserved first and last residue. The D gene is left open where the match is weak.

v_gene: TRBV7-9; j_gene: TRBJ2-5; len: 13; d_gene: TRBD2; CDR3aa: ASSSSGTTKETQY
v_gene: TRBV6-5; j_gene: TRBJ2-2; len: 11; d_gene: -; CDR3aa: ASSYSRDGELF
v_gene: TRBV21-1; j_gene: TRBJ2-7; len: 7; d_gene: -; CDR3aa: ASTREQY
v_gene: TRBV20-1; j_gene: TRBJ1-4; len: 12; d_gene: -; CDR3aa: SAGQTAPGEKLF
v_gene: TRBV2; j_gene: TRBJ2-1; len: 12; d_gene: TRBD2; CDR3aa: ASSGTSVNNEQF
v_gene: TRBV6-2/TRBV6-3; j_gene: TRBJ2-3; len: 18; d_gene: TRBD2; CDR3aa: ASSLHPTTHLADSTDTQY
v_gene: TRBV2; j_gene: TRBJ2-1; len: 13; d_gene: TRBD2; CDR3aa: ASRLTSGRDNEQF
v_gene: TRBV12-3/TRBV12-4; j_gene: TRBJ2-1; len: 10; d_gene: -; CDR3aa: ASTGRYNEQF
v_gene: TRBV15; j_gene: TRBJ2-4; len: 12; d_gene: -; CDR3aa: ATSITGAKNIQY
v_gene: TRBV5-1; j_gene: TRBJ2-7; len: 13; d_gene: -; CDR3aa: ASSLVPDGLYEQY
v_gene: TRBV11-2; j_gene: TRBJ2-1; len: 16; d_gene: -; CDR3aa: ASSRKAMGGGPYNEQF
v_gene: TRBV4-2; j_gene: TRBJ2-1; len: 10; d_gene: -; CDR3aa: ASSQDQTFQF
v_gene: TRBV7-8; j_gene: TRBJ2-2; len: 14; d_gene: -; CDR3aa: ASSLKWAPDTGELF
v_gene: TRBV20-1; j_gene: TRBJ2-5; len: 12; d_gene: -; CDR3aa: SARVSLWEETQY
v_gene: TRBV20-1; j_gene: TRBJ2-1; len: 13; d_gene: TRBD2; CDR3aa: SAMPPSGTYNEQF
v_gene: TRBV4-1; j_gene: TRBJ2-1; len: 15; d_gene: TRBD2; CDR3aa: ASSQDKAGGLYNEQF
v_gene: TRBV3-1; j_gene: TRBJ2-3; len: 11; d_gene: -; CDR3aa: ASSEERPDTQY
v_gene: TRBV20-1; j_gene: TRBJ2-3; len: 13; d_gene: TRBD1; CDR3aa: SARSRDRVTDTQY
v_gene: TRBV20-1; j_gene: TRBJ2-1; len: 12; d_gene: -; CDR3aa: SASFLAVGYEQF
v_gene: TRBV4-1; j_gene: TRBJ1-2; len: 14; d_gene: -; CDR3aa: ASSQEVRGDSNGYT
v_gene: TRBV5-1; j_gene: TRBJ1-1; len: 12; d_gene: -; CDR3aa: ASSIRRGDTEAF
v_gene: TRBV11-2; j_gene: TRBJ2-7; len: 16; d_gene: -; CDR3aa: ASSETDSFPMSSYEQY
v_gene: TRBV12-3/TRBV12-4; j_gene: TRBJ2-2; len: 12; d_gene: -; CDR3aa: ASSFQTNTGELF
v_gene: TRBV28; j_gene: TRBJ2-7; len: 11; d_gene: -; CDR3aa: ASSLGTDVEQY
v_gene: TRBV27; j_gene: TRBJ2-1; len: 13; d_gene: TRBD2; CDR3aa: ASSLSGGRPNEQF
v_gene: TRBV7-3; j_gene: TRBJ2-5; len: 12; d_gene: -; CDR3aa: ASPLIQGWETQY
v_gene: TRBV18; j_gene: TRBJ2-7; len: 10; d_gene: -; CDR3aa: ASSPTTHEQY
v_gene: TRBV28; j_gene: TRBJ2-3; len: 14; d_gene: TRBD2; CDR3aa: ASSFLLAGLTDTQY
v_gene: TRBV3-1; j_gene: TRBJ2-1; len: 13; d_gene: -; CDR3aa: ASSPPGGAGGEQF